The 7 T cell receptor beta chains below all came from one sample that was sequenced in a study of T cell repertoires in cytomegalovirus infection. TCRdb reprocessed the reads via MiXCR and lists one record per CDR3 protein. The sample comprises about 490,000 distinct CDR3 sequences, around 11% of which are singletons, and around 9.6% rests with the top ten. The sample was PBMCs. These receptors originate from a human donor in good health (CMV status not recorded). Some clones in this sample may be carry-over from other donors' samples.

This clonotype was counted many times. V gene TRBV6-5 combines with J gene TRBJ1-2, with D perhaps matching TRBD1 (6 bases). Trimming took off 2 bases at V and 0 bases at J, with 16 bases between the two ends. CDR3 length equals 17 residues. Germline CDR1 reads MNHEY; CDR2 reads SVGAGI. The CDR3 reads CASSYGGGQGPNYGYTF. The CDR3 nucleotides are TGTGCCAGCAGTTACGGGGGGGGGCAAGGACCTAACTATGGCTACACCTTC.

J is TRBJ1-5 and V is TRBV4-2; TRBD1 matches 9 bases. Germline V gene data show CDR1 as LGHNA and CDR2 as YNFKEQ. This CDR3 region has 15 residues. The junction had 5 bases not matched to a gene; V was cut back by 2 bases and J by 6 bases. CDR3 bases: TGTGCCAGCAGCCAAAGTACAGGGGGCGGTCAGCCCCAGCATTTT. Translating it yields CASSQSTGGGQPQHF.

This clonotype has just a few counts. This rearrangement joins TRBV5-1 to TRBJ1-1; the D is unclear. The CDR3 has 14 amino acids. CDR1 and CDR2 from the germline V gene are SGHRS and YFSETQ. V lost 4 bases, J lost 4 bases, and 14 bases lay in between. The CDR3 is CASSSQRKTTEAFF. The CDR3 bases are TGCGCCAGCAGCAGTCAGCGGAAAACCACTGAAGCTTTCTTT.

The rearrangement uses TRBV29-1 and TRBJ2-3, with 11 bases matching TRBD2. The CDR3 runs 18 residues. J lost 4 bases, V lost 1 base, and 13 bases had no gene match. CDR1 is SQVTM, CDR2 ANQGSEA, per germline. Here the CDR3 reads CSVEGTFSGRASADTQYF. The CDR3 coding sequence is TGCAGCGTTGAAGGTACCTTTAGCGGGAGGGCCAGCGCAGATACGCAGTATTTT.

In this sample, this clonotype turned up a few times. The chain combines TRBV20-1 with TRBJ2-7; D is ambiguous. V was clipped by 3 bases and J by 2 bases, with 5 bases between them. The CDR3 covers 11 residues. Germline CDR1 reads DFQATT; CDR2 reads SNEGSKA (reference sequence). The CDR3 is CSASEAYEQYF. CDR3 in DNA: TGCAGTGCTAGTGAGGCCTACGAGCAGTACTTC.

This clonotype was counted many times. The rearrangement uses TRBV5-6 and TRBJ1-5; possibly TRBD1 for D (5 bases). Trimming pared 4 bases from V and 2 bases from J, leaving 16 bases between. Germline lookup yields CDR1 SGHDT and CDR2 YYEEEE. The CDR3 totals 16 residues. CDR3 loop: CASSLSMGRGNQPQHF. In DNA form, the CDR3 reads TGTGCCAGCAGCCTTTCAATGGGACGAGGCAATCAGCCCCAGCATTTT.

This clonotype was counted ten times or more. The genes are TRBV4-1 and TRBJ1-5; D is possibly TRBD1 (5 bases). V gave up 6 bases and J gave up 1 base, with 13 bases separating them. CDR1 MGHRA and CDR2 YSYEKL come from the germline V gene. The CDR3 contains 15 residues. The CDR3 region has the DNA TGCGCCAGCAGTTCCGGGACGCTGAGCAATCAGCCCCAGCATTTT. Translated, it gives CASSSGTLSNQPQHF.